What follows is one TCR beta chain and its context. No antigen is known for it. The data were obtained in a study of vaccination effects on CD4 cells after COVID-19. Subsequent to roughly 10 days of culture, CD4+ T cells were isolated. Participants received two doses of either the BNT162b2 or mRNA-1273 vaccine. The CDR3 is made up of 13 amino acids. V lost 4 bases to trimming and J lost 5 bases, with 14 bases between them. Per germline, CDR1 SQVTM and CDR2 ANQGSEA. Assay used: immunoSEQ multiplex PCR; TCRdb lists only in-frame clones, some missing. This table holds under 55,000 clones, 55% to 85% found once.

The sample consisted of CD4+ T cells from PBMCs cultured without peptide, taken after COVID-19 vaccination. This TCR derives from a human donor who received a COVID-19 vaccine. The chain uses TRBV29-1 and TRBJ2-5, with TRBD2 as a possible D gene (6 bases). CDR3 amino acids: CSVGRGGVETQYF. The CDR3 DNA sequence: TGCAGCGTTGGTAGGGGAGGAGTGGAGACCCAGTACTTC.